This TCR beta chain is from a study of beta chain features in type 1 diabetes. For this clone: Antigen unknown.

General study findings and limits: Shorter TCRB CDR3s, moderately but significantly so, marked every one of the four CD4+ subsets in Type 1 diabetes patients.

Every isolated RNA sample was fully reverse transcribed, so sequencing captured expressed TCRB transcripts. Clones were read by immunoSEQ multiplex PCR, and TCRdb kept only the in-frame ones, dropping some. The table has around 600,000 clones, around 12% seen once; the top ten hold more than 0.09%. Sorting with CD45RO/CCR7/CD25/CD127/CD95/CD27 yielded naive, central memory, regulatory and stem-like memory CD4+ cells. Germline V gene lookup returns CDR1 SGDLS and CDR2 YYNGEE. The trim removed 4 bases at V and 4 bases at J, leaving 10 bases unmatched. This CDR3 has 16 residues. The sample comprised naive CD4+ T cells from blood. This receptor was obtained from a man in his thirties or forties with type 1 diabetes. The gene calls are TRBV9 and TRBJ2-5, with 10 bases that match TRBD2. In DNA form, the CDR3 reads TGTGCCAGCAGCCTCAAGCGGGGGGGCGGTAGAGAGACCCAGTACTTC. Translation gives CASSLKRGGGRETQYF.